Listed here is a single T cell receptor (beta chain). What this receptor recognizes is not known. Base quality data are lacking; no much larger clone is found one base away. These data belong to a study of blood T cell repertoires in COVID-19 (dated by TCRdb to the early 2020s). Describing the broader study: Samples from collaborators originated in the United States, Italy and Spain and spanned both the acute and convalescent phases of COVID-19. The material from the prospective study consisted of cDNA or gDNA derived from T cells, B-cell-depleted T cells, or PBMCs. Deeply sampled blood TCRbeta repertoires from subjects exposed to, actively infected with, or recovered from COVID-19 were included in the dataset. The repertoires were released in a freely available public database intended as a resource for research on the immune response to SARS-CoV-2. The samples were drawn from two sources: the first 160 participants of the ongoing ImmuneRACE study, and over 950 subjects contributed by 6 global collaborators. The sample metadata nearly always contained a de-identified subject ID, COVID-19 status, age in years and sex. HLA class I and class II types, where available, came from metadata supplied by the sample provider rather than from assay-based typing.

The CDR3 numbers 17 residues from cysteine through phenylalanine. The CDR3 DNA has 51 bases and is translated from base 1. Collaborating institutions collected whole blood in K2EDTA tubes following their own protocols. For TCRbeta analysis, collaborators shipped samples as frozen whole blood, isolated PBMCs, or DNA extracted from either of those sample types. Study-wide conclusions, independent of this receptor: The quantity of clinical and demographic metadata differed by source and by participant and was supplied without curation.

TCRbeta CDR3 regions were amplified from genomic DNA using the immunoSEQ Assay, a bias-controlled multiplex PCR. In the source study's methods: Within the assay, amplification of reference gene primers was used to estimate how many nucleated cells each sample contained. Sequence reads were collapsed and filtered to measure the absolute abundance of every unique TCRbeta CDR3 rearrangement. For each sample, productive Simpson clonality was calculated by taking the square root of Simpson's diversity index across productive rearrangements. In TCRdb, the immuneACCESS table is reduced to in-frame sequences with V and J assigned. These tables do not hold every clone; where another copy was compared, an unresolved V gene accounts for under half, and the others remain unexplained. From that table come the V and J calls and clone size; the DNA was used to work out D and trimming. This sample comprises around 250,000 clones, more than 65% of them detected only once. Around 4% of the sample rests with the top ten.

The rearrangement joined TRBV21-1 to TRBJ2-6; TRBD1 is the table's D call, not checked against the DNA. TRBV21-1 is listed as a pseudogene. The sequenced material came from peripheral blood. The sequence was collected from a man between 50 and 59 years old with active or convalescent COVID-19. The DNA sequence follows: TGTGCCAGCAGCAAAGGTCACAGCCACTCTGGGGCCAACGTCCTGACTTTC. Its translation reads: CASSKGHSHSGANVLTF.